The 26 T cell receptor beta chains given below trace back to one sample, sequenced in a study of blood T cells in healthy people across ages. The authors ran a second PCR of roughly 6 to 12 cycles using a sample-barcoded 5' primer and a J-beta primer mix. One entry per CDR3 protein, called by TCRdb with MiXCR from the 5' RACE reads. The sample has about 670,000 distinct CDR3 sequences, under 65% seen once. Sample: blood. The source is a woman older than 75 in good health.

The V call is TRBV7-9, the J call TRBJ2-5; the match to TRBD2 covers 8 bases. Looked up from germline, CDR1 is SEHNR and CDR2 is FQNEAQ (reference sequence). CDR3 length equals 16 residues. The V and J ends lost 5 bases and 11 bases, in that order; junction bases with no gene match: 19. DNA for the CDR3: TGTGCCAGCAGCCCCCGCCGGGCGGGAGGATCCAATGAGCAGTACTTC. Amino acids: CASSPRRAGGSNEQYF.

V usage is TRBV12-3 or TRBV12-4 and J usage is TRBJ2-3; possibly TRBD2 for D (5 bases). Deletions cut 8 bases from V and 8 bases from J, with 14 bases between. The length of the CDR3 is 12 residues. CDR3 bases: TGTGCCAGCCGAGAGGGTCCAGGTACGCAGTATTTT. Its translation is CASREGPGTQYF.

The rearrangement joins TRBV12-3 or TRBV12-4 to TRBJ2-3; D might be TRBD1 (5 bases). V was cut by 2 bases and J by 7 bases, with 7 bases left in between. The CDR3 runs 12 residues. CDR3: CASSLQGYTQYF. CDR3 bases: TGTGCCAGCAGTTTACAGGGTTATACGCAGTATTTT.

This clonotype was picked up one time. The V call is TRBV4-1, the J call TRBJ1-2; D is perhaps TRBD1 (5 bases). V shed 0 bases and J shed 2 bases, with 7 bases lying between them. CDR3 length: 14 residues. Germline-derived CDR1 and CDR2 are MGHRA and YSYEKL. The CDR3 DNA reads TGCGCCAGCAGCCAAGACAGGGACAACTATGGCTACACCTTC. This codes for CASSQDRDNYGYTF.

This clonotype was seen a handful of times. J is TRBJ2-3 and V is TRBV7-3, with 7 positions matching TRBD2. This CDR3 is built from 15 residues. Trimming took 11 bases from V and 2 from J; bases not matched to a gene: 13. Germline assignment: CDR1 SGHTA and CDR2 FQGTGA. In DNA form, the CDR3 reads TGTGCCGGCACCCTCGGACTAGGGCCCACAGATACGCAGTATTTT. It specifies CAGTLGLGPTDTQYF.

The chain recombines TRBV15 with TRBJ2-1; 8 bases fit TRBD2. The germline CDR1 and CDR2 sequences are LNHNV and YYDKDF (reference sequence). Trimming took 4 bases from V and 7 from J; bases not matched to a gene: 15. The CDR3 spans 17 residues. CDR3: CATSTGSQAGVRNEQFF. The CDR3 nucleotides are TGTGCCACCAGCACAGGGAGCCAAGCGGGAGTTCGGAATGAGCAGTTCTTC.

This chain's CDR3 is CASSWDNPNEKLFF. Written as DNA, the CDR3 is TGCGCCAGCAGCTGGGACAACCCTAATGAAAAACTGTTTTTT. This chain joins TRBV5-1 and TRBJ1-4; possible D gene TRBD1, 6 bases. V was shortened by 3 bases and J by 3 bases, with 9 bases between the two germline ends. The CDR3 contains 14 residues. Germline V gene lookup returns CDR1 SGHRS and CDR2 YFSETQ.

This clonotype occurred many times. This sequence joins TRBV28 and TRBJ2-1; 10 bases are shared with TRBD1. The germline CDR1 and CDR2 sequences are MDHEN and SYDVKM. Germline trimming cut 3 bases from V and 6 bases from J; bases unmatched to any gene: 5. The CDR3 has 15 amino acids. The CDR3 region is CASSFYRDRGNEQFF. For the CDR3, the DNA is TGTGCCAGCAGTTTTTACCGGGACAGGGGCAATGAGCAGTTCTTC.

The rearrangement links TRBV7-2 to TRBJ2-5; D not resolved. V lost 5 bases, J lost 3 bases, and 13 bases lay in between. Germline V lookup: CDR1 SGHTA, CDR2 FQGNSA. CDR3 size: 14 residues. The CDR3 region is CASSPDVREETQYF. The DNA for the CDR3 is TGTGCCAGCAGCCCTGACGTCCGAGAAGAGACCCAGTACTTC.

In its sample, this clonotype was seen a few times. V gene TRBV6-2 or TRBV6-3 combines with J gene TRBJ2-3, with D tentatively TRBD2 (6 bases). V dropped 4 bases and J dropped 3 bases, with 17 bases sitting between them. There are 16 residues in the CDR3. CDR1 and CDR2 from the germline V gene are MNHEY and SVGEGT. The CDR3 DNA reads as TGTGCCAGCAGTTCGGCCGGCGGGGACGGGACAGATACGCAGTATTTT. Its translation: CASSSAGGDGTDTQYF.

This clonotype was seen only a few times. The chain links TRBV28 to TRBJ2-7, with D perhaps matching TRBD1 (6 bases). In germline, CDR1 is MDHEN, CDR2 SYDVKM. There are 14 residues in the CDR3. V shed 4 bases and J shed 6 bases, with 16 bases lying between them. As DNA, the CDR3 is TGTGCCAGCAGTTCCCCAAGTCAGGGGCCCGAGCAGTACTTC. Amino acid sequence: CASSSPSQGPEQYF.

A word on this clonotype: Possible read error: a much larger clone is one base away. The V and J genes are TRBV5-1 and TRBJ2-1; D may be TRBD2 (7 bases). CDR3 length equals 14 residues. Germline V gives CDR1 SGHRS, CDR2 YFSETQ. Trimming removed 6 bases at V and 8 bases at J, with 18 bases between. The CDR3 spells CASKARGALDEQFF. CDR3 nucleotides: TGCGCCAGCAAGGCACGGGGGGCGTTAGATGAGCAGTTCTTC.

The chain carries TRBV25-1 and TRBJ2-4; 9 nucleotides match TRBD2. Germline trimming cut 8 bases from V and 9 bases from J; bases unmatched to any gene: 14. Germline CDR1 and CDR2: MGHDK and SYGVNS. The CDR3 contains 15 residues. The CDR3 reads CASGTSGPGPRIQYF. CDR3 DNA: TGTGCCAGCGGAACTAGCGGGCCGGGGCCACGCATTCAGTACTTC.

This clonotype was recorded only once. This may stem from a read error, because a much larger clone lies one nucleotide away. The genes are TRBV3-1 and TRBJ2-1; D remains unclear. Trimming cost V 6 bases and J 6 bases, with 12 bases left between them. The CDR3 consists of 13 residues. CDR1 is LGHDT and CDR2 is YNNKEL in the germline V gene (reference sequence). The CDR3 DNA sequence: TGTGCCAGCAGTCGAGTACTTACCAATGAGCAGTTCTTC. The encoded protein is CASSRVLTNEQFF.

In this sample, this clonotype turned up many times. This rearrangement joins TRBV3-1 to TRBJ2-1, with 16 bases that match TRBD2. Per the germline V gene, CDR1 is LGHDT and CDR2 is YNNKEL (reference sequence). CDR3 length: 20 residues. The V gene end was trimmed by 4 bases and the J gene end by 4 bases; junction bases not matched to a gene: 13. DNA for the CDR3: TGTGCCAGCAGCCCCCCTCCGGGACTAGCGGGAGGGGGGCTTTACAATGAGCAGTTCTTC. Its translation: CASSPPPGLAGGGLYNEQFF.

This clonotype was recorded at least ten times. The CDR3 loop reads CASSERTLAAAFF. The CDR3 coding sequence is TGTGCCAGCAGTGAAAGGACCTTAGCGGCGGCGTTCTTC. The chain links TRBV25-1 to TRBJ2-1; a possible D gene is TRBD2 (6 bases). The CDR3 has 13 amino acids. Per germline, CDR1 MGHDK and CDR2 SYGVNS. V was shortened by 2 bases and J by 15 bases, with 17 bases between the two germline ends.

The genes are TRBV20-1 and TRBJ2-1, with 10 nucleotides matching TRBD2. Germline-derived CDR1 and CDR2 are DFQATT and SNEGSKA (reference sequence). The CDR3 covers 15 residues. With 3 bases clipped from V and 9 bases from J, the junction kept 11 bases outside the gene matches. The CDR3 DNA reads TGCAGTGCTAGGGATCAGGGAGCGGGGGGGAGTGAGCAGTTCTTC. It is translated as CSARDQGAGGSEQFF.

V usage is TRBV29-1 and J usage is TRBJ2-4, with a possible D match to TRBD1 (6 bases). The J call is doubtful: the DNA matches TRBJ2-7 better. Germline CDR1 SQVTM, CDR2 ANQGSEA. The CDR3 is 13 residues long. The CDR3 sequence is CSVFLQGSHEQYF. CDR3 DNA sequence: TGCAGCGTTTTTCTCCAGGGGAGCCACGAGCAGTACTTC.

The sample holds a few counts of this clonotype. J is TRBJ2-1 and V is TRBV3-1; TRBD2 matches at 13 bases. V lost 3 bases to trimming and J lost 5 bases; unmatched junction nucleotides: 4. Germline values: CDR1 LGHDT, CDR2 YNNKEL (reference sequence). This CDR3 is built from 16 residues. The CDR3 DNA is TGTGCCAGCAGCCATACTAGCGGGGGGGACCACAATGAGCAGTTCTTC. It translates to CASSHTSGGDHNEQFF.

This clonotype was detected only a few times. The chain recombines TRBV20-1 with TRBJ1-1; the match to TRBD1 covers 8 bases. The germline gives CDR1 DFQATT, CDR2 SNEGSKA (reference sequence). J was trimmed by 4 bases and V by 4 bases; bases with no gene match: 5. The CDR3 length is 13 residues. The CDR3 sequence: CSAKRTGITEAFF. The CDR3 DNA follows: TGCAGTGCTAAGCGGACAGGGATCACTGAAGCTTTCTTT.

This clonotype showed up just a few times. The CDR3 DNA is TGTGCCAGCAGCTTATTCCGGCCGCAGAATGAGCAGTTCTTC. The encoded protein is CASSLFRPQNEQFF. The chain carries TRBV7-2 and TRBJ2-1; D unclear. V lost 2 bases and J 7 bases, leaving 12 bases between the germline ends. Per germline, CDR1 SGHTA and CDR2 FQGNSA. The CDR3 is made up of 14 amino acids.

V and J are TRBV5-1 and TRBJ2-5, with 9 nucleotides matching TRBD1. Looked up from germline, CDR1 is SGHRS and CDR2 is YFSETQ. This CDR3 is 13 amino acids long. With V trimmed by 4 bases and J by 11 bases, 9 bases remained unmatched. The CDR3 coding sequence is TGCGCCAGCAGCACCCGGGACAGGGTGACTCAGTACTTC. Translating it yields CASSTRDRVTQYF.

A word on this clonotype: Since a much larger clone is just one base distant, this may be a read error. The V call is TRBV9, the J call TRBJ2-1, with D tentatively TRBD1 (6 bases). Trimming stripped 3 bases from V and 13 bases from J, with 23 bases between. The CDR3 runs 15 residues. CDR1 is SGDLS and CDR2 is YYNGEE in the germline V gene. The CDR3 sequence: CASSANRGGKETQFF. The DNA of the CDR3 is TGTGCCAGCAGCGCTAACCGAGGGGGTAAAGAGACCCAGTTCTTC.

The table lists this clonotype with many counts. The V gene is TRBV6-2 or TRBV6-3, the J gene TRBJ2-7; 8 bases are shared with TRBD1. After removal of 4 bases from V and 2 bases from J, the junction contained 16 bases not matched to a gene. There are 18 residues in the CDR3. CDR1 and CDR2 (germline): MNHEY, SVGEGT. In DNA form, the CDR3 reads TGTGCCAGCAGTTCCCAAAGGACAGGGATTTCCCCAACCTACGAGCAGTACTTC. Residues: CASSSQRTGISPTYEQYF.

This chain joins TRBV4-1 and TRBJ2-7; TRBD1 is a possible D gene (6 bases). Trimming shortened V by 4 bases and J by 2 bases, and 12 bases separated the two germline ends. Germline-derived CDR1 and CDR2 are MGHRA and YSYEKL. This CDR3 region has 14 residues. The CDR3 coding sequence is TGCGCCAGCAGCCCCGAGACAGGAACCTACGAGCAGTACTTC. Translated, it gives CASSPETGTYEQYF.

This clonotype was recorded many times. The chain links TRBV20-1 to TRBJ2-3; no reliable D call. This CDR3 has 13 residues. Germline CDR1 reads DFQATT; CDR2 reads SNEGSKA (reference sequence). Trimming removed 2 bases from V and 0 bases from J, with 6 bases in between. CDR3 nucleotide sequence: TGCAGTGCTAGAATTCCTAGCACAGATACGCAGTATTTT. This gives the protein CSARIPSTDTQYF.